The present T cell receptor (beta chain) was sequenced within a study of cytomegalovirus exposure and HLA in healthy donors. The repertoire was sequenced with immunoSEQ multiplex PCR; TCRdb's copy has only in-frame clones and lacks some. Among about 260,000 clones listed, less than 95% were seen once. V lost 4 bases and J 2 bases, leaving 10 bases between the germline ends. In germline, CDR1 is MNHEY, CDR2 SMNVEV (reference sequence). The CDR3 totals 14 residues. The chain links TRBV27 to TRBJ2-3; D is unclear. Sequenced: PBMCs. This TCR was recovered from a woman under 40 in good health and CMV-seronegative. In nucleotides, the CDR3 is TGTGCCAGCAGTTCGACTCGTTCCACAGATACGCAGTATTTT. Translated: CASSSTRSTDTQYF.